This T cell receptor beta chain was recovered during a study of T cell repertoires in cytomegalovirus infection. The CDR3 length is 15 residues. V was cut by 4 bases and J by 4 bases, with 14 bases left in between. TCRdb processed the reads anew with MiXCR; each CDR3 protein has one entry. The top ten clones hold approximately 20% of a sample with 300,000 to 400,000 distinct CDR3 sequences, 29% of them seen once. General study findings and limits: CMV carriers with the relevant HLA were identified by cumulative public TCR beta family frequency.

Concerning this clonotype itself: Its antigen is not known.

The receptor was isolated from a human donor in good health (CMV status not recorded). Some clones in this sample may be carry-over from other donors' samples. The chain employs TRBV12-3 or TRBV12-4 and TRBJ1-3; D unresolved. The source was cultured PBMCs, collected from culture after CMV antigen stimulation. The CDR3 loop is CASSSWTDSGNTIYF. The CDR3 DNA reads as TGTGCCAGCAGTTCTTGGACTGATTCAGGAAACACCATATATTTT.